Listed here are 8 T cell receptor beta chains from one sample, sequenced in a study of beta chain features in type 1 diabetes. Study-level findings and limits: Moderate yet significant TCRB CDR3 shortening was seen in Type 1 diabetes patients in all four CD4+ subsets.

Isolated RNA was reverse transcribed in full, so expressed TCRB transcripts were sequenced. Sequencing used immunoSEQ multiplex PCR; TCRdb keeps in-frame clones, though not all of them. The table includes 500,000 to 850,000 clones, over 12% detected once. No cognate antigen is known for these TCRs. The material sequenced was naive CD4+ T cells from blood. These receptors were taken from a young man with type 1 diabetes.

This clone occurred a few times. The chain employs TRBV14 and TRBJ2-3; TRBD2 agrees at 12 bases. The CDR3 loop spans 18 amino acids. Germline trimming cut 1 base from V and 4 bases from J; bases unmatched to any gene: 9. In germline, CDR1 is SGHDN, CDR2 FVKESK. Written as DNA, the CDR3 is TGTGCCAGCAGCCAAGGGACTAGCGGGGCACCCCTTGCAGATACGCAGTATTTT. Its translation: CASSQGTSGAPLADTQYF. The full variable domain, with the rest looked up from reference TRBV14 and TRBJ2-3, is EAGVTQFPSHSVIEKGQTVTLRCDPISGHDNLYWYRRVMGKEIKFLLHFVKESKQDESGMPNNRFLAERTGGTYSTLKVQPAELEDSGVYFCASSQGTSGAPLADTQYFGPGTRLTVL.

The chain uses TRBV5-1 and TRBJ2-7, with 12 bases identical to TRBD2. The CDR3 spans 17 residues. Germline values: CDR1 SGHRS, CDR2 YFSETQ. After removal of 4 bases from V and 5 bases from J, the junction contained 13 bases not matched to a gene. DNA of the CDR3: TGCGCCAGCAGCCCAGCCCCTAGCGGGAGGGCCCTCGACGAGCAGTACTTC. This sequence encodes CASSPAPSGRALDEQYF.

This clone was found a few times. J is TRBJ2-3 and V is TRBV7-2, with D unclear. The V and J ends lost 5 bases and 3 bases respectively, with 9 bases between them. This CDR3 spans 13 amino acids. Germline V gives CDR1 SGHTA, CDR2 FQGNSA. CDR3 amino acids: CASSSYYTDTQYF. In nucleotides, the CDR3 is TGTGCCAGCAGCAGCTACTATACAGATACGCAGTATTTT.

This clone was seen a few times. The J gene is TRBJ2-7, the V gene TRBV4-2, with D uncertain. Germline V gene lookup returns CDR1 LGHNA and CDR2 YNFKEQ. The V end was cut by 4 bases, the J end by 2 bases, with 15 bases between. The CDR3 covers 15 residues. The CDR3 reads CASSLRETGAYEQYF. For the CDR3, the DNA is TGTGCCAGCAGCCTTCGCGAGACTGGAGCCTACGAGCAGTACTTC.

The J gene is TRBJ2-2, the V gene TRBV7-3; 7 bases align to TRBD1. The J segment lost 4 bases and the V segment lost 4 bases, leaving 3 bases of the junction unmatched. This CDR3 is built from 14 residues. The V gene's germline CDR1 is SGHTA and CDR2 FQGTGA. For the CDR3, the DNA is TGTGCCAGCAGCTCCGGGACAGTCACCGGGGAGCTGTTTTTT. It is translated as CASSSGTVTGELFF.

About this clone itself: One junction end disagrees with the germline gene, perhaps due to a read error. The chain is built from TRBV7-7 and TRBJ2-5, with D possibly matching TRBD1 (6 bases). This CDR3 contains 14 residues. The germline V gene has CDR1 SSHAT and CDR2 FNYEAQ (reference sequence). CDR3: CASSPGAIGETQYF. CDR3 bases: TGTGCTAGCAGTCCAGGGGCCATAGGGGAGACCCAGTACTTC.

This clone was seen a few times. This chain uses TRBV9 with TRBJ1-2; possibly TRBD1 for D (6 bases). The CDR3 sequence is 17 residues long. Germline V lookup: CDR1 SGDLS, CDR2 YYNGEE. V lost 4 bases, J lost 0 bases, and 19 bases lay in between. CDR3 in DNA: TGTGCCAGCAGCCCGAATATAGGACAGACCACTAACTATGGCTACACCTTC. It translates to CASSPNIGQTTNYGYTF.

The chain carries TRBV9 and TRBJ1-2; 8 bases are shared with TRBD1. This CDR3 contains 15 residues. Germline values: CDR1 SGDLS, CDR2 YYNGEE. V shed 3 bases and J 2 bases; nucleotides not matched to a gene: 6. CDR3 in DNA: TGTGCCAGCAGCGAGAGGACAGGGTCGAACTATGGCTACACCTTC. This translates into CASSERTGSNYGYTF.